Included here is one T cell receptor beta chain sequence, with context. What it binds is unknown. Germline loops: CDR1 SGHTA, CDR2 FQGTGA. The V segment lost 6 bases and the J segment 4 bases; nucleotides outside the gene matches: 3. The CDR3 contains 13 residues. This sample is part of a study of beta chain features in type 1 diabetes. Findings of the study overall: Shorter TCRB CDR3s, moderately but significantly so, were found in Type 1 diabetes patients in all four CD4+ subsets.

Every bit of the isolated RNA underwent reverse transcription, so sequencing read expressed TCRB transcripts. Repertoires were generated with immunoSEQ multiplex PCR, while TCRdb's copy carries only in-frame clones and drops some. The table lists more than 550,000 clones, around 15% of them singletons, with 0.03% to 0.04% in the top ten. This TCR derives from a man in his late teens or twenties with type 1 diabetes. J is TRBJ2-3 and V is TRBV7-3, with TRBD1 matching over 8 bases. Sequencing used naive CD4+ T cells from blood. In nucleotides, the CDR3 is TGTGCCAGCAGTTCAGGGGGCTCAGATACGCAGTATTTT. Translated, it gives CASSSGGSDTQYF.